The 3 T cell receptor beta chains reported below all come from one sample, sequenced in a study of shared clonotypes between healthy human individuals. Some clones are missing from TCRdb's copy, which holds only in-frame ones; the method was immunoSEQ multiplex PCR. The sample holds under 1,100,000 clones; around 82% are singletons and the top ten take 0.6% to 0.7%. The sequencing sample was made of memory CD4+ T cells from PBMCs. This sample's subset: CD45RA-negative fraction. The receptors originated from a man aged 18-30 years in good health. Some clones in this sample may be carry-over from other donors' samples.

This chain connects TRBV28 to TRBJ2-3, with TRBD1 as a possible D gene (8 bases). The CDR3 extends over 21 amino acids. Deletions cut 2 bases from V and 2 bases from J, with 29 bases between. The V gene's germline CDR1 is MDHEN and CDR2 SYDVKM. The CDR3 region has the DNA TGTGCCAGCAGTTTAAGGACAGGGAGGTTTAGCGGCGGGAGAACCACAGATACGCAGTATTTT. Amino acids: CASSLRTGRFSGGRTTDTQYF. Drawing the rest from reference TRBV28 and TRBJ2-3, the complete variable domain is DVKVTQSSRYLVKRTGEKVFLECVQDMDHENMFWYRQDPGLGLRLIYFSYDVKMKEKGDIPEGYSVSREKKERFSLILESASTNQTSMYLCASSLRTGRFSGGRTTDTQYFGPGTRLTVL.

V and J are TRBV7-9 and TRBJ2-7; D uncertain. Between the trimmed V and J ends, which lost 3 bases and 0 bases, there was a span of 9 bases. The germline V gene has CDR1 SEHNR and CDR2 FQNEAQ (reference sequence). The CDR3 loop spans 14 amino acids. CDR3 residues: CASSFVRTSYEQYF. CDR3 DNA: TGTGCCAGCAGCTTTGTCAGAACCTCCTACGAGCAGTACTTC. The whole variable domain, remainder taken from reference TRBV7-9 and TRBJ2-7, is DTGVSQNPRHKITKRGQNVTFRCDPISEHNRLYWYRQTLGQGPEFLTYFQNEAQLEKSRLLSDRFSAERPKGSFSTLEIQRTEQGDSAMYLCASSFVRTSYEQYFGPGTRLTVT.

The chain uses TRBV5-1 and TRBJ1-4, with D perhaps matching TRBD1 (6 bases). This CDR3 has 14 amino acids. V was trimmed by 3 bases and J by 7 bases, leaving 13 bases between them. From germline, CDR1 is SGHRS and CDR2 YFSETQ. CDR3 residues: CASSSRDKSEKLFF. In DNA, the CDR3 is TGCGCCAGCAGCTCCCGGGACAAATCTGAAAAACTGTTTTTT.